This T cell receptor (beta chain) was obtained from a study of blood T cell repertoires in COVID-19 (dated by TCRdb to between 2020 and 2021). About the full investigation: Collaborator samples came from the United States, Italy and Spain and covered acute and convalescent phases of COVID-19. The repertoires were made available in a free public database intended to serve as a resource for research on the immune response to SARS-CoV-2. Nearly every sample came with metadata listing a de-identified subject ID, COVID-19 status, age in years and sex. The samples were drawn from two sources: the first 160 participants of the ongoing ImmuneRACE study, and some 1,300 subjects contributed by 6 global collaborators. Subjects who had been exposed to COVID-19, were actively infected with it, or had recovered from it provided the deeply sampled blood TCRbeta repertoires that made up the dataset. Where available, HLA class I and class II types were taken from metadata supplied by the sample provider and were not determined by assay-based typing. The prospective study material was composed of cDNA or gDNA derived from T cells, B-cell-depleted T cells, or PBMCs. Study-wide findings and limitations: How much clinical and demographic metadata was included differed by source and by participant, and the metadata was provided uncurated.

Collaborating institutions collected whole blood in K2EDTA tubes following their own protocols. Collaborator samples were shipped for TCRbeta analysis as frozen whole blood, isolated PBMCs, or DNA extracted from either sample type. TCRbeta CDR3 regions were amplified from genomic DNA using the immunoSEQ Assay, a bias-controlled multiplex PCR. As for the authors' bioinformatics: Nucleated cell counts per sample were estimated from amplification of reference gene primers within the assay. Sequence reads were collapsed and filtered to measure the absolute abundance of every unique TCRbeta CDR3 rearrangement. For each sample, productive Simpson clonality was calculated by taking the square root of Simpson's diversity index across productive rearrangements. TCRdb holds this immuneACCESS table with in-frame rearrangements only. Some clones are missing; in checked studies, unresolved V genes explain under half, and the rest has no known cause. V and J calls and clone size are given by that table; D and trimming were obtained from the DNA. In this sample the table shows around 140,000 clones, 88% of which occur a single time. Jointly, the top ten make up 1.5% to 2% of the sample.

As encoded in the germline V gene (reference sequence), CDR1 is LNHDA while CDR2 is SQIVND. The CDR3 numbers 15 residues from cysteine through phenylalanine. This entry keeps only the CDR3 DNA: 45 bases, framed from base 1. From V the trimming removes 2 bases and from J it removes 4 bases, while the gene matches leave 7 bases of the junction unaccounted for. On this clone: Its antigen is unknown. Base qualities are missing; no much larger clone stands one base away.

The chain links TRBV19 with TRBJ1-2, with 7 bases aligning to TRBD1. Sequencing used peripheral blood. This clonotype was sampled from a man between 65 and 85 years old with acute or convalescent COVID-19. In nucleotides, the sequence is TGTGCCAGTAGTATAAGAATGACAGGGTTCTATGGCTACACCTTC. Its translation is CASSIRMTGFYGYTF.